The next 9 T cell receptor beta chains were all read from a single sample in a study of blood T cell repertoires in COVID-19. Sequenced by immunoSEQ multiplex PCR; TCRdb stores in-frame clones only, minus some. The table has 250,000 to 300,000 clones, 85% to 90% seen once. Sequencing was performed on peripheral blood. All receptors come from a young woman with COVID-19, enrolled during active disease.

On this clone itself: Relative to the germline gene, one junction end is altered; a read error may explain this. The CDR3 DNA reads as TGTGCTAGCAGCTTAGAGCCCGGAGGAGGCAACGGGGAGCTGTTTTTT. Its protein product is CASSLEPGGGNGELFF. The chain joins TRBV7-7 to TRBJ2-2; tentatively, D is TRBD2 (5 bases). This CDR3 spans 16 amino acids. Looked up from germline, CDR1 is SSHAT and CDR2 is FNYEAQ (reference sequence).

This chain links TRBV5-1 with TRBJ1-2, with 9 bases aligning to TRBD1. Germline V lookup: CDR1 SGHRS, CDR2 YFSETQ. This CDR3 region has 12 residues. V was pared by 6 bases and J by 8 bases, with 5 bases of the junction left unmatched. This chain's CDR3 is CASKRTGDGYTF. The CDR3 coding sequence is TGCGCCAGCAAAAGGACAGGGGACGGCTACACCTTC.

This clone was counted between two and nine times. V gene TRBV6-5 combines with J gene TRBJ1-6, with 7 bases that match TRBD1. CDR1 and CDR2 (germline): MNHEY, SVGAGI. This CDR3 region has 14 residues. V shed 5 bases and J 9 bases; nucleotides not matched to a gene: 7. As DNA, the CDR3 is TGTGCCAGCAGTCTACAGGGGTTGATTTCACCCCTCCACTTT. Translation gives CASSLQGLISPLHF.

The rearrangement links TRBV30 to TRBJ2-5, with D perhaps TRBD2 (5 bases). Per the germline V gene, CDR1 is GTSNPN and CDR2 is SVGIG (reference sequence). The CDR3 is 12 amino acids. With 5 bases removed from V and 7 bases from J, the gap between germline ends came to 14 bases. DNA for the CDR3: TGTGCCTGGGGAGACACGGCGGGGACCCAGTACTTC. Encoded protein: CAWGDTAGTQYF. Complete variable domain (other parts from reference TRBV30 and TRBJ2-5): SQTIHQWPATLVQPVGSPLSLECTVEGTSNPNLYWYRQAAGRGLQLLFYSVGIGQISSEVPQNLSASRPQDRQFILSSKKLLLSDSGFYLCAWGDTAGTQYFGPGTRLLVL.

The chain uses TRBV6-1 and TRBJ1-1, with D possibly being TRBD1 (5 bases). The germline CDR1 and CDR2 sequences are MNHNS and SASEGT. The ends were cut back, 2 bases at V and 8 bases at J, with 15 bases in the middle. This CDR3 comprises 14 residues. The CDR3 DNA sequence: TGTGCCAGCAGTGAAAACCGGGGGTCCGGGGAAGCTTTCTTT. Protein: CASSENRGSGEAFF.

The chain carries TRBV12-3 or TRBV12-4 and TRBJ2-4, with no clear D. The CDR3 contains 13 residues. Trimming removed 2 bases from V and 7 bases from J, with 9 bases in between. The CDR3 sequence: CASSLSAGNIQYF. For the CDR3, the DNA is TGTGCCAGCAGTTTATCGGCAGGCAACATTCAGTACTTC.

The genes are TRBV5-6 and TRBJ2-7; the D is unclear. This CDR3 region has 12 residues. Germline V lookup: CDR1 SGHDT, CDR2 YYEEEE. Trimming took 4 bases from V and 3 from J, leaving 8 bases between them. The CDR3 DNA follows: TGTGCCAGCAGCCATCTAAACTACGAGCAGTACTTC. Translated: CASSHLNYEQYF.

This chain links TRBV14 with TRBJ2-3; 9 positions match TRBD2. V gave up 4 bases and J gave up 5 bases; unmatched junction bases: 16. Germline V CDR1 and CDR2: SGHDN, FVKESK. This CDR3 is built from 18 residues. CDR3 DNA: TGTGCCAGCAGCCCTGGGTTTGCGGGAGGGCTCGCACAAGATACGCAGTATTTT. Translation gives CASSPGFAGGLAQDTQYF.

The CDR3 sequence: CASQGRGSGANVLTF. CDR3 sequence (DNA): TGTGCCAGCCAAGGGAGGGGCTCTGGGGCCAACGTCCTGACTTTC. The rearrangement uses TRBV6-5 and TRBJ2-6; 7 bases fit TRBD2. CDR3 length: 15 amino acids. Germline assignment: CDR1 MNHEY and CDR2 SVGAGI. V lost 8 bases, J lost 0 bases, and 4 bases stayed unmatched.